Shown below are 2 T cell receptor beta chains from a single sample sequenced in a study of post-analysis software for immune sequencing data (dated by TCRdb to the mid-2010s). General findings and caveats noted by the study authors: Significantly higher frequencies in patients than in controls were found for several TRBV segments, including TRBV5-6, TRBV5-1 and TRBV20-1.

No antigen is known for these receptors. Preparation of the library involved PCR. Sequenced using an Illumina HiSeq 2500. Unique molecular identifiers were incorporated into TCR beta cDNA libraries to reduce PCR and sequencing biases. Using fastp at Q25 and MiXCR, TCRdb reprocessed the public reads and kept productive beta chains. One record per CDR3 amino acid sequence lists the most common genes and DNA. In this sample the table shows some 890,000 distinct CDR3 sequences, roughly 50% of which occur a single time. The ten largest clones capture 4.6% of the sample. The sample was blood. Receptors were obtained from a girl aged 5-17 years with multiple sclerosis.

The CDR3 nucleotides read TGCGCCAGCAGCCAAGCGGACAGGGCCTCCTCTGGGGCCAACGTCCTGACTTTC. This sequence encodes CASSQADRASSGANVLTF. This chain links TRBV4-1 with TRBJ2-6; 8 positions match TRBD1. CDR1 and CDR2 from the germline V gene are MGHRA and YSYEKL. The CDR3 is 18 residues long. V lost 1 base, J lost 0 bases, and 5 bases stayed unmatched.

The rearrangement joins TRBV27 to TRBJ1-5; TRBD1 agrees at 7 bases. The germline V gene encodes CDR1 MNHEY and CDR2 SMNVEV (reference sequence). V was pared by 8 bases and J by 0 bases, with 10 bases of the junction left unmatched. This CDR3 has 16 amino acids. CDR3 coding DNA: TGTGCCAGCGGATCTCGAGGGGGCCTTAGCAATCAGCCCCAGCATTTT. Amino acids: CASGSRGGLSNQPQHF.